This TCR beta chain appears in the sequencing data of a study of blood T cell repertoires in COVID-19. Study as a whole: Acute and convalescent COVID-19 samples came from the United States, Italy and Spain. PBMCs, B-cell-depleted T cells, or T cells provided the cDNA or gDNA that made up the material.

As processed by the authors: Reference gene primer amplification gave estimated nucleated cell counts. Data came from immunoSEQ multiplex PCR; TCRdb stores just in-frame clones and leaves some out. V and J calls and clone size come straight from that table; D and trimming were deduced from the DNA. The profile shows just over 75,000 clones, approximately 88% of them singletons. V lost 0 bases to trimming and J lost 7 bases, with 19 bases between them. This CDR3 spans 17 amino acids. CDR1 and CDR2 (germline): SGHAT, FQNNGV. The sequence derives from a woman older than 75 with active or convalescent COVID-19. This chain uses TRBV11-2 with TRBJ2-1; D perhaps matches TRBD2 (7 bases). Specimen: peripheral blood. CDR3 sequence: CASSLDLWGGAINEQFF. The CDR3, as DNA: TGTGCCAGCAGCTTAGATCTCTGGGGGGGGGCGATAAATGAGCAGTTCTTC.